The following is a T cell receptor (beta chain) sequence with its context. Its specificity is not known. The PCR employed 60 Vbeta primers together with 13 Jbeta primers. Profiled with immunoSEQ multiplex PCR; TCRdb holds only in-frame clones, not every one. The table shows about 68,000 clones, with approximately 78% occurring only once. The data are from a study of cytomegalovirus exposure and HLA in healthy donors. There are 14 residues in the CDR3. Germline V CDR1 and CDR2: SNHLY, FYNNEI. V lost 9 bases to trimming and J lost 6 bases; unmatched junction nucleotides: 8. Findings and limits, study-wide: Researchers reported from a later analysis that most CMV-associated TCR beta chains appeared HLA-restricted. The authors enumerated some 170 TCR beta chains as linked to cytomegalovirus.

This clonotype originated in a human donor in good health. Sequenced input: PBMCs. The gene calls are TRBV2 and TRBJ2-1; 10 bases align to TRBD1. In nucleotides, the CDR3 is TGTGCCAGTCGGGGGAGACAGGGGGCCAATGAGCAGTTCTTC. Translated, it gives CASRGRQGANEQFF.